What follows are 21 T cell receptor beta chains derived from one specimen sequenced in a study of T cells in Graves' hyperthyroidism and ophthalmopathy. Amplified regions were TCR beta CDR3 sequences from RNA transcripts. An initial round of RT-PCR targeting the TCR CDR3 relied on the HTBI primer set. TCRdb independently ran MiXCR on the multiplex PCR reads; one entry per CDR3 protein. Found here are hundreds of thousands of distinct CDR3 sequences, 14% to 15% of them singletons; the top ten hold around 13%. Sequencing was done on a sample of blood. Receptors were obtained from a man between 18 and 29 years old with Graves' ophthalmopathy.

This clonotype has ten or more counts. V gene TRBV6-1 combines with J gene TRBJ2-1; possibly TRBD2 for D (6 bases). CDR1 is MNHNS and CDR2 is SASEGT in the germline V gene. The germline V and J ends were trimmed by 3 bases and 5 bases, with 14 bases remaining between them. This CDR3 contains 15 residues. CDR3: CASSEQGLPNNEQFF. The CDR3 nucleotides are TGTGCCAGCAGTGAGCAGGGACTTCCCAACAATGAGCAGTTCTTC.

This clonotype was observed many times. CDR3 bases: TGTGCCAGCAGCTTAGCCCCCGGGACAGGTTCCTACGAGCAGTACTTC. Residues: CASSLAPGTGSYEQYF. The chain couples TRBV7-2 to TRBJ2-7; 8 nucleotides agree with TRBD1. With 0 bases clipped from V and 1 base from J, the junction kept 5 bases outside the gene matches. The CDR3 runs to 16 residues. Germline values: CDR1 SGHTA, CDR2 FQGNSA.

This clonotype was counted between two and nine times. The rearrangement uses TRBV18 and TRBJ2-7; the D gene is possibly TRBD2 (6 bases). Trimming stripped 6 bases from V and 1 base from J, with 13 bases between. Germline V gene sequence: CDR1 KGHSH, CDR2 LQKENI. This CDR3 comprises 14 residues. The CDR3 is CASSPRGESYEQYF. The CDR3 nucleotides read TGTGCCAGCTCCCCCCGCGGGGAATCCTACGAGCAGTACTTC.

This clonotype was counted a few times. CDR3 in DNA: TGCAGTGCTAGAGATATAGAGCAGGGGGGAGTGGAGGAGCTGTTTTTT. Translated: CSARDIEQGGVEELFF. This chain uses TRBV20-1 with TRBJ2-2; D is possibly TRBD1 (7 bases). The CDR3 loop spans 16 amino acids. Germline loops: CDR1 DFQATT, CDR2 SNEGSKA (reference sequence). Trimming took 0 bases from V and 10 from J, leaving 21 bases between them.

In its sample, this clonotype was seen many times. CDR3 coding DNA: TGCAGCGTTGAAGATATGGCGGGGGGGGGGGCTGAGCAGTTCTTC. Translated, it gives CSVEDMAGGGAEQFF. The chain combines TRBV29-1 with TRBJ2-1; 9 bases agree with TRBD2. Germline trimming cut 0 bases from V and 9 bases from J; bases unmatched to any gene: 9. The CDR3 has 15 residues. Germline V lookup: CDR1 SQVTM, CDR2 ANQGSEA.

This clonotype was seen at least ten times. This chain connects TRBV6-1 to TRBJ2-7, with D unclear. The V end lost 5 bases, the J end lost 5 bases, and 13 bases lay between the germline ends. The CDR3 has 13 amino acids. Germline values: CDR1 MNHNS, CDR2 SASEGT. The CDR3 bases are TGTGCCAGCAGTCTCCGACTGGACCACGAGCAGTACTTC. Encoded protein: CASSLRLDHEQYF.

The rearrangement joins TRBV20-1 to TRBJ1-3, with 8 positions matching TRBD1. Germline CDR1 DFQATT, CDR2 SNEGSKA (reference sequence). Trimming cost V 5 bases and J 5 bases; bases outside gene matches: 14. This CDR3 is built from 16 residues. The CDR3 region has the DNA TGCAGTGCTGTAAGCACCACCAGGGGGCGTCGAAACACCATATATTTT. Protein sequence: CSAVSTTRGRRNTIYF.

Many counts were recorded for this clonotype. The CDR3 coding sequence is TGTGCCAGCAGCCCACAATACAATGAGCAGTTCTTC. Amino acids: CASSPQYNEQFF. The rearrangement uses TRBV7-2 and TRBJ2-1, with no clear D. Trimming took off 5 bases at V and 4 bases at J, with 6 bases between the two ends. The CDR3 covers 12 residues. Looked up from germline, CDR1 is SGHTA and CDR2 is FQGNSA.

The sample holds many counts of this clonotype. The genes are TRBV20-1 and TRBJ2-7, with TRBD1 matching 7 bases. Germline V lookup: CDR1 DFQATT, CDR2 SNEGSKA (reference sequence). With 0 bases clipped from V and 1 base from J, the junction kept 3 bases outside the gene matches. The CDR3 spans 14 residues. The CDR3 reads CSARDRGQSYEQYF. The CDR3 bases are TGCAGTGCTAGAGATAGGGGGCAATCCTACGAGCAGTACTTC.

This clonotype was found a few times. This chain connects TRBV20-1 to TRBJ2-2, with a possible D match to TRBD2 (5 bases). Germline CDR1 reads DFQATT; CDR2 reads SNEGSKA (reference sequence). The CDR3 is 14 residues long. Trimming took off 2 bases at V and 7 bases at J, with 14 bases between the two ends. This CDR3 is CSARSGNYVGELFF. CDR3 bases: TGCAGTGCTAGATCGGGAAATTATGTCGGGGAGCTGTTTTTT.

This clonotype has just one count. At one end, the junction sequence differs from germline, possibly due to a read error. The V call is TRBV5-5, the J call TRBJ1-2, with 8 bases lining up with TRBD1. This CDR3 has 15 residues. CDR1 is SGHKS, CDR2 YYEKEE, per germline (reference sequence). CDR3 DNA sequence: TGTGCCGGCAGGTTGGGGCAGGGGGCGGGCTATGGCTACACCTTC. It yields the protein CAGRLGQGAGYGYTF.

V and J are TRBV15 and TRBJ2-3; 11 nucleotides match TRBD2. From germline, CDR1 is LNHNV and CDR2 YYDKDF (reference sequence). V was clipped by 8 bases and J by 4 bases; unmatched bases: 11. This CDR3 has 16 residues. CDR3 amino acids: CATARGLAGGADTQYF. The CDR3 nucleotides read TGTGCCACCGCCAGGGGCCTAGCGGGAGGCGCAGATACGCAGTATTTT.

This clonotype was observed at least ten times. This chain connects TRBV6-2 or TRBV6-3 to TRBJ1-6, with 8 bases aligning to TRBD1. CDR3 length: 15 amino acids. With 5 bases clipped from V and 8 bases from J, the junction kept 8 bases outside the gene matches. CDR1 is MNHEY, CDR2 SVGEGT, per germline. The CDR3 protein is CASSGQGLRDSPLHF. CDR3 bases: TGTGCCAGCAGTGGACAGGGTTTGAGGGATTCACCCCTCCACTTT.

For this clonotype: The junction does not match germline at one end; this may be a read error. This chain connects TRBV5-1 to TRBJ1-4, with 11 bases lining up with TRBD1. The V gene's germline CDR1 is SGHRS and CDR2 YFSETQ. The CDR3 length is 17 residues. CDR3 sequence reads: CASNTGQGAAHNEKLFF. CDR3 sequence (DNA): TGTGCCAGCAACACCGGACAGGGGGCGGCCCATAATGAAAAACTGTTTTTT.

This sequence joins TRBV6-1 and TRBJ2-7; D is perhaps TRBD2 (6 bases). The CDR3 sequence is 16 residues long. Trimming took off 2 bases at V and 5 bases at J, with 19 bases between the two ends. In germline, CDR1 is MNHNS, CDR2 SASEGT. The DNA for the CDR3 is TGTGCCAGCAGTGAATGGGGTGGGGGGACCAGCGACGAGCAGTACTTC. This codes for CASSEWGGGTSDEQYF.

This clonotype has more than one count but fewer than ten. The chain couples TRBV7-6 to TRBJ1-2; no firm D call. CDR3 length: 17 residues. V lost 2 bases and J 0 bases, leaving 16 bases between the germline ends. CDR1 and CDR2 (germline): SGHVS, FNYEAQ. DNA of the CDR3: TGTGCCAGCAGCTTATTGGGAGAGCAGGACGCTAACTATGGCTACACCTTC. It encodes CASSLLGEQDANYGYTF.

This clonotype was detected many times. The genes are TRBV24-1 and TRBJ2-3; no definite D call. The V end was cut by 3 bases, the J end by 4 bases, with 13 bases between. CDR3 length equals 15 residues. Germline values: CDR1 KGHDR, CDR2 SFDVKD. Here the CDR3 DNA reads TGTGCCACCAGTGATAAGGCTAAGAACCCAGATACGCAGTATTTT. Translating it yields CATSDKAKNPDTQYF.

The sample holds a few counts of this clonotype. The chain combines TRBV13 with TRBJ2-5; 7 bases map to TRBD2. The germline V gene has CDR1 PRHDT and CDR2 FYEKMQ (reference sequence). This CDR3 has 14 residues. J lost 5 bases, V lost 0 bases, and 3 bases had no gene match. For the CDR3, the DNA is TGTGCCAGCAGCTTAGGCGGGGGGACGGAGACCCAGTACTTC. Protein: CASSLGGGTETQYF.

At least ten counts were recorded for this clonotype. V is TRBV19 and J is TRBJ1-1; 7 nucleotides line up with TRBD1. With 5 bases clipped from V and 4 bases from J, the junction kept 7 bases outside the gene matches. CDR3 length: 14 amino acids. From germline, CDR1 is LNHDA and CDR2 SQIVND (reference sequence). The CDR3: CASSPDRATTEAFF. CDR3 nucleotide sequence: TGTGCCAGTAGTCCCGACAGGGCCACCACTGAAGCTTTCTTT. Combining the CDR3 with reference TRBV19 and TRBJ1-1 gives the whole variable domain DGGITQSPKYLFRKEGQNVTLSCEQNLNHDAMYWYRQDPGQGLRLIYYSQIVNDFQKGDIAEGYSVSREKKESFPLTVTSAQKNPTAFYLCASSPDRATTEAFFGQGTRLTVV.

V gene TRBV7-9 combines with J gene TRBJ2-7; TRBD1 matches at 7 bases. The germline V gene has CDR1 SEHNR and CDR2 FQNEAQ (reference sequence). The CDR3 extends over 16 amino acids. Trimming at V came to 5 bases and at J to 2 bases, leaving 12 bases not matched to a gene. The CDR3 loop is CASSPTRGTAPYEQYF. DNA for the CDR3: TGTGCCAGCAGCCCTACCCGTGGGACAGCGCCCTACGAGCAGTACTTC.

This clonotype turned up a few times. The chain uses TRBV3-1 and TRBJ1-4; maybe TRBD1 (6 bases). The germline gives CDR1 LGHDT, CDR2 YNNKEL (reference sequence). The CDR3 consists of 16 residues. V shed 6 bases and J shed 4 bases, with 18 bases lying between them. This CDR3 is CASRGWGGRVNEKLFF. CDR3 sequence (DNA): TGTGCCAGCAGGGGATGGGGGGGGCGCGTTAATGAAAAACTGTTTTTT.